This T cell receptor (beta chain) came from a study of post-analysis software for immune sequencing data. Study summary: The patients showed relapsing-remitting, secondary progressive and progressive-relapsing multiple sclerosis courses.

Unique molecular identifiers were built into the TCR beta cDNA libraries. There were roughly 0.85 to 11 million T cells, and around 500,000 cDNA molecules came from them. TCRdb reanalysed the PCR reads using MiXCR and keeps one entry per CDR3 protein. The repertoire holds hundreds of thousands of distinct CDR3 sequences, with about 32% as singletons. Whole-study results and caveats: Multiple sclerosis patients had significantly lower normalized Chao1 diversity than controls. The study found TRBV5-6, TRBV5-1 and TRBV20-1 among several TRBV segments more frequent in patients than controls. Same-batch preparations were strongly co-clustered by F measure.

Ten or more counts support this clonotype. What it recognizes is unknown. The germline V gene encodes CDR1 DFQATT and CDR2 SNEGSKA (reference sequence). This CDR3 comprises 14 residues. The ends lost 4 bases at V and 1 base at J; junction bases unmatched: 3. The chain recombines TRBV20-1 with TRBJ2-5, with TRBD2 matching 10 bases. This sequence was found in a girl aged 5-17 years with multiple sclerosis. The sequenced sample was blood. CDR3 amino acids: CSATSGGAQETQYF. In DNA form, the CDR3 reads TGCAGTGCTACTAGCGGGGGTGCCCAAGAGACCCAGTACTTC.